This TCR beta chain derives from a study of T cell responses to AZD1222 COVID-19 vaccine (dated by TCRdb to the early 2020s). As for the study more broadly: AZD1222 recipients with second doses at about 4 weeks or about 12 weeks were pooled, because spike-specific TCR depth and breadth did not differ between schedules. Trial participants were enrolled by age into subgroups of 18-55, 56-69 and 70-plus years, and roughly 150, 30 and 60 TCR-sequenced participants, respectively, were included in these subgroups. TCR sequencing was performed for 230 to 250 trial participants, of whom around 210 were given two doses of AZD1222 and approximately 26 were given two doses of MenACWY control vaccine. What the authors observed across the whole study: Participants were mostly white British and included more females than males, and it was suggested by the authors that clonal diversity may have been underestimated. In the small 56-69-year group, the increase in depth fell short of significance, most likely because of low power. CD4 TCRs associated with the vaccine covered the entire spike protein, and the dominant responses were in regions 160-218 and 743-854. A significant rise in spike-specific TCR breadth and depth was observed after two AZD1222 doses relative to day 0 and relative to MenACWY recipients. Conclusions about previously exposed vaccinees were limited because only six AZD1222 recipients were SARS-CoV-2 seropositive at baseline. Nearly half of unique spike-specific TCRs reportedly recognized epitopes outside regions mutated in the B.1.351 and B.1.1.7 variants. No day 14 peak-response samples were available, so repertoires were characterized only after the peak T cell response.

The intended sense of this specimen's time point label: baseline before first vaccination. Vaccinee samples were obtained from the UK trials COV001 and COV002, which included a single-blind randomized controlled phase 2/3 trial of AZD1222 (ChAdOx1 nCoV-19) in healthy adults. Trial participant PBMC samples were collected at day 0 and day 28 after the second dose for TCRbeta chain sequencing. Via the germline V gene, CDR1 is KGHSY and CDR2 FQNENV. V lost 3 bases and J lost 0 bases, and the count of bases not matched to a germline gene is 1. The CDR3 covers 14 residues, taking in both the cysteine and the phenylalanine. CDR3 DNA only is kept here, 42 bases in frame from base 1. Of note for this clone: It has no known antigen specificity. Base quality data are lacking; no much larger clone is found one base away.

The CDR3 regions of human TCRbeta chains were subjected to immunosequencing. The paper's processing steps were these. Repertoire TCRs were matched against a reference library of SARS-CoV-2-specific TCRs generated with the MIRA antigen-specificity platform. Breadth was defined as the fraction of unique TCRs that were SARS-CoV-2-associated. Depth was defined as the fraction of total T cells that were SARS-CoV-2-associated. Each spike-specific TCR was assigned to its reactive spike region and to a CD4 or CD8 class using the MIRA data. Log10-transformed breadth and depth values were compared by one-way ANOVA with Sidak's multiple comparisons tests. TCRdb re-hosts the immuneACCESS table, in-frame sequences only. Its copies lack some clones; in the studies checked, an unresolved V gene accounts for under half of them, and the cause for the rest is not known. That table furnishes V, J and clone size, whereas the DNA furnished D and trimming. A total of 95,000 to 150,000 clones appear in this sample, 80% to 90% of them only once. The ten largest clones represent 7% to 9% of the sample.

The receptor was isolated from an adult in good health. The sequencing here drew on peripheral blood, taken on day 0 of AZD1222 vaccination. Recombination linked TRBV16 to TRBJ2-7; a stretch of 8 junction bases matches TRBD2. The CDR3 is CASSQRGDSYEQYF. At the DNA level, the sequence is TGTGCCAGCAGCCAGCGGGGGGACTCCTACGAGCAGTACTTC.